The TCR beta chain under discussion was sequenced for a study of T cell repertoires in cytomegalovirus infection (dated by TCRdb to about 2019). Background on the whole study: Because public TCR beta signatures pointed to carriage of CMV infection together with the matching HLA type, the HLA type of each donor mattered for the analysis. General findings and caveats noted by the study authors: In both this cohort and an independent cohort of 352 donors, the cumulative frequency of public TCR beta family members distinguished carriers of CMV infection plus the relevant HLA type. The ex vivo response was dominated by HLA-C-restricted CMV-specific TCR beta clonotypes, which also provided the single most frequent clonotype in two of eight donors.

Regarding this clonotype: Its antigen has not been determined. Nothing much larger sits one base from this clone, and base qualities are not available.

Instrument on record: Illumina HiSeq 1500. TCRdb reanalyzed the raw reads on its own, using fastp at Q25 for trimming and MiXCR for clone calling, and kept in-frame beta chains. Rows are unified per CDR3 protein, each entry keeping the most common DNA and genes. The table for this sample lists some 450,000 distinct CDR3 sequences; 31% of them were counted only once. The ten largest clones take up roughly 15% of the sample. Inclusive of the bounding cysteine and phenylalanine, the CDR3 is 13 residues long. Just the 39-base CDR3 DNA is kept, in frame starting at base 1. Here V drops 6 bases and J drops 8 bases, and the junction holds 10 bases not matched to any gene. CDR1 DFQATT and CDR2 SNEGSKA are derived from the germline V gene (reference sequence).

Sequencing input: PBMCs. The TCR was taken from a human donor in good health (CMV status not recorded). Some clones in this sample may be carry-over from other donors' samples. The V gene is TRBV20-1 and the J gene is TRBJ1-2, with TRBD1 identical over 9 junction bases. The CDR3 sequence is CSASGGTGFGYTF. The base sequence is TGCAGTGCCAGTGGGGGGACAGGGTTCGGCTACACCTTC.